Following are 25 T cell receptor beta chains from one sample sequenced in a study of shared clonotypes between healthy human individuals. Clones were sequenced by immunoSEQ multiplex PCR, and TCRdb holds only the in-frame ones, with some missing. The sample contains about a million clones, around 74% of which appear only once. Specimen: memory CD4+ T cells sorted from blood. Subset in this sample: CD45RA-negative fraction. The receptors originated from a man younger than 35 in good health.

This clone was counted once. The chain uses TRBV5-1 and TRBJ1-1; 11 bases match TRBD1. V shed 4 bases and J 2 bases; nucleotides not matched to a gene: 4. This CDR3 region has 15 residues. Germline lookup yields CDR1 SGHRS and CDR2 YFSETQ. The CDR3 DNA sequence: TGCGCCAGCAGCATGGGGACAGGGGGAAACACTGAAGCTTTCTTT. Encoded protein: CASSMGTGGNTEAFF. The variable domain in full, with the rest retrieved from reference TRBV5-1 and TRBJ1-1, is KAGVTQTPRYLIKTRGQQVTLSCSPISGHRSVSWYQQTPGQGLQFLFEYFSETQRNKGNFPGRFSGRQFSNSRSEMNVSTLELGDSALYLCASSMGTGGNTEAFFGQGTRLTVV.

The V call is TRBV7-8, the J call TRBJ1-1, with D maybe TRBD1 (6 bases). Germline V gene lookup returns CDR1 SGHVS and CDR2 FQNEAQ. The V end was cut by 6 bases, the J end by 1 base, with 21 bases between. The CDR3 is 17 residues long. The CDR3 sequence: CASSQNPQGGGNTEAFF. In DNA form, the CDR3 reads TGTGCCAGCAGTCAAAACCCACAAGGAGGGGGGAACACTGAAGCTTTCTTT.

V and J are TRBV7-2 and TRBJ2-3; D ambiguous. Germline V gives CDR1 SGHTA, CDR2 FQGNSA. Trimming cost V 3 bases and J 0 bases, with 13 bases left between them. CDR3 length: 16 residues. The CDR3 sequence is CASSFWLGESTDTQYF. The CDR3 region has the DNA TGTGCCAGCAGCTTTTGGCTTGGGGAAAGCACAGATACGCAGTATTTT. The whole variable domain, remainder taken from reference TRBV7-2 and TRBJ2-3, is GAGVSQSPSNKVTEKGKDVELRCDPISGHTALYWYRQSLGQGLEFLIYFQGNSAPDKSGLPSDRFSAERTGGSVSTLTIQRTQQEDSAVYLCASSFWLGESTDTQYFGPGTRLTVL.

CDR3 loop: CASSRNIRDGYGYTF. CDR3 DNA: TGCGCCAGCAGCCGGAATATTAGGGACGGCTATGGCTACACCTTC. J is TRBJ1-2 and V is TRBV5-1; possibly TRBD1 for D (5 bases). The CDR3 is 15 amino acids. V was shortened by 4 bases and J by 4 bases, with 17 bases between the two germline ends. CDR1 and CDR2 from the germline V gene are SGHRS and YFSETQ.

Remarks on this clone: Given a much more abundant clone one base away, this may be a read error. V usage is TRBV5-1 and J usage is TRBJ2-7; D is undetermined. This CDR3 comprises 10 residues. In germline, CDR1 is SGHRS, CDR2 YFSETQ. CDR3 protein: CASALYGQYF. The CDR3 DNA sequence: TGCGCCAGCGCCCTCTACGGGCAGTACTTC.

This clone was detected a few times. The V and J genes are TRBV7-8 and TRBJ2-7, with TRBD2 identical over 10 bases. The CDR3 contains 17 residues. The V segment lost 2 bases and the J segment 3 bases; nucleotides outside the gene matches: 10. Germline CDR1 is SGHVS and CDR2 is FQNEAQ. The CDR3: CASSLKLAGVKNYEQYF. The CDR3 DNA sequence: TGTGCCAGCAGCTTAAAGCTAGCGGGAGTAAAGAACTACGAGCAGTACTTC.

The chain carries TRBV28 and TRBJ1-2; D ambiguous. The germline V gene has CDR1 MDHEN and CDR2 SYDVKM. The CDR3 is 14 amino acids. Trimming took off 5 bases at V and 2 bases at J, with 12 bases between the two ends. CDR3 bases: TGTGCCAGCAGTCCCCCTTCGGGAAACTATGGCTACACCTTC. This gives the protein CASSPPSGNYGYTF.

The chain recombines TRBV5-6 with TRBJ2-3; D is ambiguous. Trimming shortened V by 0 bases and J by 6 bases, and 20 bases separated the two germline ends. Per germline, CDR1 SGHDT and CDR2 YYEEEE. This CDR3 has 17 residues. This CDR3 is CASSLARNPSVSDTQYF. As DNA, the CDR3 is TGTGCCAGCAGCTTGGCGAGGAACCCTTCAGTTTCGGATACGCAGTATTTT.

The chain uses TRBV10-3 and TRBJ1-1; D is ambiguous. The CDR3 loop spans 17 amino acids. The V end lost 4 bases, the J end lost 5 bases, and 23 bases lay between the germline ends. Germline values: CDR1 ENHRY, CDR2 SYGVKD. The CDR3 protein is CAISGSPLDPLGTEAFF. The CDR3 coding sequence is TGTGCCATCAGTGGCTCACCCCTTGACCCATTAGGGACTGAAGCTTTCTTT.

The V and J genes are TRBV5-1 and TRBJ1-1; 8 nucleotides agree with TRBD1. Germline trimming cut 6 bases from V and 14 bases from J; bases unmatched to any gene: 27. CDR3 length: 17 residues. Germline values: CDR1 SGHRS, CDR2 YFSETQ. The CDR3 DNA reads TGCGCCAGCACCTCGACCTCAGGGGGCACAGGGAGAGCCCCAATCTTCTTT. This sequence encodes CASTSTSGGTGRAPIFF.

With regard to this clone: The identical CDR3 is also encoded by other nucleotide sequences in the sample. The rearrangement links TRBV7-2 to TRBJ1-5; 7 bases are shared with TRBD1. This CDR3 region has 13 residues. Per germline, CDR1 SGHTA and CDR2 FQGNSA. Trimming at V came to 5 bases and at J to 7 bases, leaving 5 bases not matched to a gene. The CDR3 coding sequence is TGTGCCAGCAGCCTAGACAGGGACCAGCCCCAGCATTTT. As protein: CASSLDRDQPQHF. Combining the CDR3 with reference TRBV7-2 and TRBJ1-5 gives the whole variable domain GAGVSQSPSNKVTEKGKDVELRCDPISGHTALYWYRQSLGQGLEFLIYFQGNSAPDKSGLPSDRFSAERTGGSVSTLTIQRTQQEDSAVYLCASSLDRDQPQHFGDGTRLSIL.

This chain connects TRBV11-2 to TRBJ2-1; 10 positions agree with TRBD2. The CDR3 covers 17 residues. The V and J ends lost 4 bases and 9 bases, in that order; junction bases with no gene match: 15. The germline V gene encodes CDR1 SGHAT and CDR2 FQNNGV. CDR3 coding DNA: TGTGCCAGCAGCTCTCAGGTTAACAGCGGGAGGGGGAGTGAGCAGTTCTTC. The encoded protein is CASSSQVNSGRGSEQFF.

A single count supports this clone. This chain uses TRBV7-9 with TRBJ2-1; 13 bases agree with TRBD2. CDR3 size: 16 residues. J gave up 7 bases and V 1 base, and 4 bases lay outside the gene matches. The germline gives CDR1 SEHNR, CDR2 FQNEAQ (reference sequence). The CDR3 loop is CASSLGTSGGQNEQFF. The CDR3 nucleotides are TGTGCCAGCAGCTTAGGGACTAGCGGGGGACAGAATGAGCAGTTCTTC.

The chain has TRBV5-4 and TRBJ1-2, with TRBD1 identical over 7 bases. The V gene's germline CDR1 is SGHNT and CDR2 YYREEE (reference sequence). After removal of 4 bases from V and 1 base from J, the junction contained 10 bases not matched to a gene. The CDR3 covers 16 residues. CDR3 sequence reads: CASSVSRDRLNYGYTF. The CDR3 nucleotides read TGTGCCAGCAGCGTCTCCCGGGACAGACTTAACTATGGCTACACCTTC.

The rearrangement uses TRBV7-6 and TRBJ2-7; D is possibly TRBD2 (5 bases). CDR3 length: 18 residues. Trimming removed 1 base from V and 2 bases from J, with 21 bases in between. CDR1 and CDR2 (germline): SGHVS, FNYEAQ. In DNA form, the CDR3 reads TGTGCCAGCAGCTTAGACGGAGCTTGGGGAGCGGCTCCCTACGAGCAGTACTTC. Protein sequence: CASSLDGAWGAAPYEQYF.

This clone showed up many times. The chain has TRBV11-2 and TRBJ2-5; D call uncertain. Trimming stripped 4 bases from V and 4 bases from J, with 19 bases between. CDR3 length: 16 amino acids. CDR1 is SGHAT, CDR2 FQNNGV, per germline. CDR3 protein: CASSSDWVGSGETQYF. In DNA, the CDR3 is TGTGCCAGCAGCTCCGATTGGGTAGGGTCGGGAGAGACCCAGTACTTC.

The chain recombines TRBV28 with TRBJ2-7, with 8 bases identical to TRBD2. Trimming took 1 base from V and 7 from J; bases not matched to a gene: 6. Per germline, CDR1 MDHEN and CDR2 SYDVKM. This CDR3 comprises 14 residues. CDR3: CASSLSGGGREQYF. DNA for the CDR3: TGTGCCAGCAGTTTATCGGGCGGGGGGAGAGAGCAGTACTTC.

The rearrangement links TRBV9 to TRBJ2-1; a weak D match, TRBD2 (6 bases). CDR1 is SGDLS and CDR2 is YYNGEE in the germline V gene. The ends were cut back, 3 bases at V and 4 bases at J, with 20 bases in the middle. CDR3 length: 17 residues. DNA for the CDR3: TGTGCCAGCAGCGGGGGCGGGATGGGGATGTCTTACAATGAGCAGTTCTTC. This codes for CASSGGGMGMSYNEQFF.

In this sample, this clone turned up once. V gene TRBV5-1 combines with J gene TRBJ2-3; D assignment may be TRBD1 or TRBD2 (5 bases each). Germline-derived CDR1 and CDR2 are SGHRS and YFSETQ. CDR3 size: 14 residues. The V gene lost 1 base and the J gene lost 4 bases, with 10 bases spanning the gap. As DNA, the CDR3 is TGCGCCAGCAGCTTGAGACCGGGGCCAGATACGCAGTATTTT. Translation: CASSLRPGPDTQYF. Supplemented by reference TRBV5-1 and TRBJ2-3, the full variable domain reads KAGVTQTPRYLIKTRGQQVTLSCSPISGHRSVSWYQQTPGQGLQFLFEYFSETQRNKGNFPGRFSGRQFSNSRSEMNVSTLELGDSALYLCASSLRPGPDTQYFGPGTRLTVL.

The chain links TRBV6-5 to TRBJ2-7, with D unclear. Trimming pared 0 bases from V and 0 bases from J, leaving 12 bases between. The CDR3 is 16 residues long. Germline V lookup: CDR1 MNHEY, CDR2 SVGAGI. The CDR3 DNA is TGTGCCAGCAGTTACTCGGCTTCTAGGAGCTCCTACGAGCAGTACTTC. Protein product: CASSYSASRSSYEQYF.

Of note for this clone: Other DNA sequences from this sample encode an identical CDR3 as well. The V gene is TRBV11-2, the J gene TRBJ1-6, with D possibly being TRBD1 (5 bases). The CDR3 is 15 residues long. Germline CDR1 SGHAT, CDR2 FQNNGV. V dropped 1 base and J dropped 6 bases, with 10 bases sitting between them. The CDR3: CASSLGGEGNSPLHF. The CDR3 bases are TGTGCCAGCAGCTTAGGGGGGGAAGGTAATTCACCCCTCCACTTT.

The chain is built from TRBV7-2 and TRBJ1-1; no definite D call. Germline V gene data show CDR1 as SGHTA and CDR2 as FQGNSA. V gave up 1 base and J gave up 3 bases, with 15 bases separating them. The CDR3 has 16 residues. In DNA form, the CDR3 reads TGTGCCAGCAGCTTAGTGGCAGGATTTAGAGACACTGAAGCTTTCTTT. This sequence encodes CASSLVAGFRDTEAFF.

The chain is built from TRBV30 and TRBJ2-5, with 9 nucleotides matching TRBD2. V shed 0 bases and J 5 bases; nucleotides not matched to a gene: 10. The germline CDR1 and CDR2 sequences are GTSNPN and SVGIG (reference sequence). The CDR3 covers 16 residues. The CDR3 loop reads CAWSVGLAGKSETQYF. The DNA for the CDR3 is TGTGCCTGGAGTGTAGGGCTAGCGGGAAAATCGGAGACCCAGTACTTC. The variable domain in full, with the rest retrieved from reference TRBV30 and TRBJ2-5, is SQTIHQWPATLVQPVGSPLSLECTVEGTSNPNLYWYRQAAGRGLQLLFYSVGIGQISSEVPQNLSASRPQDRQFILSSKKLLLSDSGFYLCAWSVGLAGKSETQYFGPGTRLLVL.

The chain carries TRBV28 and TRBJ1-3, with TRBD1 matching 7 bases. The ends lost 5 bases at V and 2 bases at J; junction bases unmatched: 9. The CDR3 extends over 16 amino acids. Per the germline V gene, CDR1 is MDHEN and CDR2 is SYDVKM. The DNA for the CDR3 is TGTGCCAGCAGTCAACATGGACAGGCAGCTGGAAACACCATATATTTT. This translates into CASSQHGQAAGNTIYF.

This rearrangement joins TRBV5-1 to TRBJ2-5; 10 positions agree with TRBD2. Germline CDR1 SGHRS, CDR2 YFSETQ. V lost 4 bases and J lost 5; bases outside the gene matches: 2. The CDR3 loop spans 13 amino acids. CDR3 sequence reads: CASSRSGGETQYF. The CDR3 DNA reads TGCGCCAGCAGCCGTAGCGGGGGGGAGACCCAGTACTTC. Based on the CDR3 plus reference TRBV5-1 and TRBJ2-5, the full variable domain is KAGVTQTPRYLIKTRGQQVTLSCSPISGHRSVSWYQQTPGQGLQFLFEYFSETQRNKGNFPGRFSGRQFSNSRSEMNVSTLELGDSALYLCASSRSGGETQYFGPGTRLLVL.